The 13 T cell receptor beta chains below all came from one sample that was sequenced in a study of cytomegalovirus exposure and HLA in healthy donors. Primers: 60 Vbeta forward and 13 Jbeta reverse. Profiling relied on immunoSEQ multiplex PCR, and the TCRdb table lists in-frame clones only, not all of them. This sample's table reports about 160,000 clones. The sample taken for sequencing was PBMCs. The source is a woman in her fifties or sixties in good health and CMV-seronegative.

This rearrangement joins TRBV4-1 to TRBJ1-5, with 7 bases lining up with TRBD1. Trimming at V came to 1 base and at J to 0 bases, leaving 6 bases not matched to a gene. The CDR3 is 17 residues long. The germline V gene encodes CDR1 MGHRA and CDR2 YSYEKL. The CDR3 here is CASSQAPGDSSNQPQHF. The CDR3 nucleotides are TGCGCCAGCAGCCAAGCTCCTGGGGACAGTAGCAATCAGCCCCAGCATTTT.

CDR3 nucleotide sequence: TGTGCCAGTAGGATACAGGGGGCGGATGGCTACACCTTC. It is translated as CASRIQGADGYTF. The chain employs TRBV19 and TRBJ1-2, with 9 positions matching TRBD1. CDR1 is LNHDA, CDR2 SQIVND, per germline (reference sequence). The ends lost 6 bases at V and 6 bases at J; junction bases unmatched: 5. The CDR3 has 13 amino acids.

J is TRBJ1-1 and V is TRBV2; 7 bases match TRBD1. The ends lost 2 bases at V and 5 bases at J; junction bases unmatched: 8. The CDR3 contains 15 residues. Germline loops: CDR1 SNHLY, CDR2 FYNNEI. The CDR3 sequence is CASSEPGTVKTEAFF. The CDR3 coding sequence is TGTGCCAGCAGTGAACCCGGGACAGTTAAGACTGAAGCTTTCTTT.

The chain links TRBV7-9 to TRBJ2-7; 8 positions agree with TRBD1. The CDR3 extends over 14 amino acids. CDR1 is SEHNR, CDR2 FQNEAQ, per germline (reference sequence). J gave up 4 bases and V 1 base, and 3 bases lay outside the gene matches. Here the CDR3 DNA reads TGTGCCAGCAGCTTAGTGACAGGGGTTTACGAGCAGTACTTC. Residues: CASSLVTGVYEQYF.

Here the CDR3 reads CASSGIRGGTEAFF. The CDR3 bases are TGTGCCAGCAGTGGGATTAGGGGGGGGACTGAAGCTTTCTTT. The chain couples TRBV2 to TRBJ1-1, with D perhaps matching TRBD1 (6 bases). The CDR3 runs 14 residues. Looked up from germline, CDR1 is SNHLY and CDR2 is FYNNEI. Trimming stripped 4 bases from V and 5 bases from J, with 14 bases between.

The rearrangement links TRBV25-1 to TRBJ2-7; TRBD1 matches at 7 bases. V shed 5 bases and J 5 bases; nucleotides not matched to a gene: 18. This CDR3 is built from 17 residues. The germline CDR1 and CDR2 sequences are MGHDK and SYGVNS. The CDR3, as DNA: TGTGCCAGCAGTCACCTCCCGACAGGGAGCGGAGGCGACGAGCAGTACTTC. It encodes CASSHLPTGSGGDEQYF.

V usage is TRBV5-8 and J usage is TRBJ2-1; D gene uncertain. CDR1 and CDR2 (germline): SGHTS, YDEGEE. V lost 0 bases to trimming and J lost 5 bases, with 9 bases between them. This CDR3 spans 14 amino acids. In nucleotides, the CDR3 is TGTGCCAGCAGCTTGGAACACCTCAACAATGAGCAGTTCTTC. Translating it yields CASSLEHLNNEQFF. The full variable domain, its missing parts supplied by reference TRBV5-8 and TRBJ2-1, is EAGVTQSPTHLIKTRGQQATLRCSPISGHTSVYWYQQALGLGLQFLLWYDEGEERNRGNFPPRFSGRQFPNYSSELNVNALELEDSALYLCASSLEHLNNEQFFGPGTRLTVL.

The chain is built from TRBV7-6 and TRBJ2-1; a weak D match, TRBD1 (6 bases). This CDR3 comprises 15 residues. The germline gives CDR1 SGHVS, CDR2 FNYEAQ. The V gene lost 3 bases and the J gene lost 5 bases, with 14 bases spanning the gap. The CDR3 DNA follows: TGTGCCAGCAGCTTCCACCAGGGGCAAGACAATGAGCAGTTCTTC. Protein: CASSFHQGQDNEQFF. The whole variable domain, filled in from reference TRBV7-6 and TRBJ2-1, reads GAGVSQSPRYKVTKRGQDVALRCDPISGHVSLYWYRQALGQGPEFLTYFNYEAQQDKSGLPNDRFSAERPEGSISTLTIQRTEQRDSAMYRCASSFHQGQDNEQFFGPGTRLTVL.

The V call is TRBV4-2, the J call TRBJ1-3; D gene unclear. CDR1 is LGHNA, CDR2 YNFKEQ, per germline. The CDR3 covers 16 residues. Trimming removed 4 bases from V and 0 bases from J, with 13 bases in between. The chain's CDR3 is CASSRTAGYSGNTIYF. Written as DNA, the CDR3 is TGTGCCAGCAGCCGGACGGCGGGGTACTCTGGAAACACCATATATTTT.

The genes are TRBV7-8 and TRBJ1-2; 8 bases fit TRBD1. CDR1 SGHVS and CDR2 FQNEAQ come from the germline V gene. J lost 3 bases, V lost 1 base, and 13 bases had no gene match. The CDR3 totals 18 residues. The CDR3 DNA is TGTGCCAGCAGCTTAGGGGGGACAGGTGGACCTGGCTACTATGGCTACACCTTC. Its translation is CASSLGGTGGPGYYGYTF.

V gene TRBV7-6 combines with J gene TRBJ1-1; D is perhaps TRBD1 (6 bases). The CDR3 has 14 residues. Germline loops: CDR1 SGHVS, CDR2 FNYEAQ. Trimming pared 4 bases from V and 8 bases from J, leaving 17 bases between. The CDR3 sequence is CASSSLGAGVEAFF. The CDR3 nucleotides read TGTGCCAGCAGCTCCCTCGGGGCAGGGGTGGAAGCTTTCTTT.

The chain combines TRBV19 with TRBJ1-1, with D possibly being TRBD1 (5 bases). Germline V lookup: CDR1 LNHDA, CDR2 SQIVND (reference sequence). CDR3 length equals 16 residues. Trimming stripped 6 bases from V and 1 base from J, with 18 bases between. CDR3 protein: CASRGRFETGNTEAFF. CDR3 DNA sequence: TGTGCCAGTAGAGGACGATTCGAAACAGGGAACACTGAAGCTTTCTTT.

A remark on this clone: Distinct nucleotide sequences in the sample also encode this CDR3. The gene calls are TRBV5-6 and TRBJ1-1, with D tentatively TRBD1 (6 bases). Germline V CDR1 and CDR2: SGHDT, YYEEEE. Trimming left V 2 bases short and J 4 bases short, with 9 bases between. The CDR3 is made up of 13 amino acids. CDR3: CASSLGGGTEAFF. In nucleotides, the CDR3 is TGTGCCAGCAGCTTAGGGGGGGGCACTGAAGCTTTCTTT.